Shown below are 26 T cell receptor beta chains from a single sample sequenced in a study of STAT3 mutations in large granular lymphocyte leukemia (dated by TCRdb to between 2018 and 2020). The method was the immunoSEQ multiplex PCR assay. TCRdb's version of the immuneACCESS table is confined to in-frame rearrangements and falls short of the full clone set. An unresolved V gene accounts for under half of the shortfall where checked; the remainder is of unknown origin. The sample table records about 15,000 clones; approximately 91% of these occur just once. Jointly, the top ten make up 8.7% of the sample. These receptors' targets are unknown. Here is what the overall study found, with its caveats: Every T-LGLL patient showed at least one immunodominant TCRbeta clonotype, and about half showed multiple immunodominant subclonotypes.

Sequenced material: peripheral blood mononuclear cells. These receptors were collected from a woman in her 50s with T-cell large granular lymphocyte leukemia. Some clones in this sample may be carry-over from other donors' samples. The age is the age at diagnosis.

This rearrangement joins TRBV18 to TRBJ2-7; D is ambiguous. Germline CDR1 reads KGHSH; CDR2 reads LQKENI. Trimming left V 4 bases short and J 3 bases short, with 10 bases between. CDR3 length: 13 residues. CDR3 nucleotides: TGTGCCAGCTCACAGAACCGCCGCTACGAGCAGTACTTC. It codes for CASSQNRRYEQYF.

This clone was recorded only once. This rearrangement joins TRBV12-5 to TRBJ2-3; 8 bases line up with TRBD1. After removal of 3 bases from V and 0 bases from J, the junction contained 8 bases not matched to a gene. The CDR3 contains 17 residues. Germline V gives CDR1 LGHNT, CDR2 FRNRAP. The CDR3 protein is CASGLEDRDMSTDTQYF. CDR3 coding DNA: TGTGCTAGTGGTTTAGAGGACAGGGATATGAGCACAGATACGCAGTATTTT.

The V gene is TRBV19, the J gene TRBJ1-5; perhaps TRBD1 as D (5 bases). Looked up from germline, CDR1 is LNHDA and CDR2 is SQIVND (reference sequence). V was shortened by 5 bases and J by 0 bases, with 11 bases between the two germline ends. The CDR3 totals 15 residues. Here the CDR3 DNA reads TGTGCCAGTAGTGTTGGACAAAATAGCAATCAGCCCCAGCATTTT. It codes for CASSVGQNSNQPQHF. Using reference TRBV19 and TRBJ1-5 for the parts outside the CDR3, the full variable domain is DGGITQSPKYLFRKEGQNVTLSCEQNLNHDAMYWYRQDPGQGLRLIYYSQIVNDFQKGDIAEGYSVSREKKESFPLTVTSAQKNPTAFYLCASSVGQNSNQPQHFGDGTRLSIL.

The chain employs TRBV5-1 and TRBJ2-1; 7 bases map to TRBD1. Germline CDR1 is SGHRS and CDR2 is YFSETQ. The V segment lost 0 bases and the J segment 4 bases; nucleotides outside the gene matches: 4. The CDR3 contains 15 residues. Here the CDR3 DNA reads TGCGCCAGCAGCTTGGAGGGGGCGCATTACAATGAGCAGTTCTTC. It specifies CASSLEGAHYNEQFF.

This chain links TRBV6-5 with TRBJ2-2; 9 bases agree with TRBD2. Germline assignment: CDR1 MNHEY and CDR2 SVGAGI. The CDR3 contains 15 residues. After removal of 5 bases from V and 4 bases from J, the junction contained 5 bases not matched to a gene. CDR3 bases: TGTGCCAGCAGTCAGGCGGGAGGGCTCACCGGGGAGCTGTTTTTT. Translated: CASSQAGGLTGELFF.

The sample holds one count of this clone. CDR3 sequence (DNA): TGTGCCAGCAGCTTGGCCACTAGCGGGAGGGGAGATACGCAGTATTTT. Its protein product is CASSLATSGRGDTQYF. The chain carries TRBV5-4 and TRBJ2-3, with 13 bases lining up with TRBD2. Germline CDR1 is SGHNT and CDR2 is YYREEE (reference sequence). The CDR3 extends over 16 amino acids. Trimming removed 0 bases from V and 5 bases from J; junction bases left unmatched: 3.

This chain links TRBV5-4 with TRBJ2-5, with D possibly being TRBD2 (6 bases). V lost 0 bases and J 4 bases, leaving 16 bases between the germline ends. The germline gives CDR1 SGHNT, CDR2 YYREEE (reference sequence). This CDR3 contains 16 residues. The CDR3 spells CASSLGLGGPLETQYF. DNA of the CDR3: TGTGCCAGCAGCTTGGGCCTGGGAGGTCCGTTAGAGACCCAGTACTTC.

The chain has TRBV5-1 and TRBJ1-1; 8 nucleotides align to TRBD1. Per the germline V gene, CDR1 is SGHRS and CDR2 is YFSETQ. CDR3 length equals 17 residues. J was trimmed by 0 bases and V by 3 bases; bases with no gene match: 10. CDR3 sequence: CASSSLTGALLNTEAFF. The DNA for the CDR3 is TGCGCCAGCAGCTCACTGACAGGGGCTTTACTGAACACTGAAGCTTTCTTT.

The chain links TRBV27 to TRBJ2-7; D not certain. This CDR3 has 13 amino acids. V was pared by 3 bases and J by 2 bases, with 8 bases between. Germline CDR1 reads MNHEY; CDR2 reads SMNVEV (reference sequence). This chain's CDR3 is CASSFSSPYEQYF. The CDR3 DNA is TGTGCCAGCAGTTTCTCATCCCCCTACGAGCAGTACTTC.

The J gene is TRBJ2-5, the V gene TRBV23-1, with 8 bases aligning to TRBD1. TRBV23-1 is an ORF; its function is uncertain. The CDR3 spans 17 residues. The junction had 7 bases not matched to a gene; V was cut back by 1 base and J by 0 bases. The CDR3, as DNA: TGCGCCAGCAGTCAATTGGGACAGGAGGTGTACCAAGAGACCCAGTACTTC. It translates to CASSQLGQEVYQETQYF.

The rearrangement links TRBV29-1 to TRBJ2-7; 8 positions match TRBD1. The CDR3 loop spans 12 amino acids. Germline V gene sequence: CDR1 SQVTM, CDR2 ANQGSEA. V trimming: 4 bases; J trimming: 2 bases; junction bases outside the gene matches: 1. Written as DNA, the CDR3 is TGCAGCGTTGGACAGGGGACCTACGAGCAGTACTTC. This translates into CSVGQGTYEQYF.

The J gene is TRBJ2-5, the V gene TRBV9, with 7 bases fitting TRBD1. Germline V gene data show CDR1 as SGDLS and CDR2 as YYNGEE. The junction had 8 bases not matched to a gene; V was cut back by 3 bases and J by 3 bases. This CDR3 is 15 amino acids long. The CDR3 DNA reads as TGTGCCAGCAGCGCCTCCCCCGGGACAGAAGAGACCCAGTACTTC. It encodes CASSASPGTEETQYF.

The chain carries TRBV9 and TRBJ2-7, with D uncertain. This CDR3 contains 15 residues. Trimming shortened V by 4 bases and J by 3 bases, and 17 bases separated the two germline ends. CDR1 is SGDLS and CDR2 is YYNGEE in the germline V gene. In nucleotides, the CDR3 is TGTGCCAGCAGCCCTAATCCTTCCCCTCTCTACGAGCAGTACTTC. Protein product: CASSPNPSPLYEQYF.

The chain uses TRBV7-3 and TRBJ2-5; possibly TRBD2 for D (5 bases). The CDR3 covers 13 residues. Germline V gene data show CDR1 as SGHTA and CDR2 as FQGTGA. Trimming took 2 bases from V and 4 from J, leaving 8 bases between them. The CDR3 region is CASSLVGGETQYF. CDR3 DNA: TGTGCCAGCAGCTTAGTAGGAGGAGAGACCCAGTACTTC.

V and J are TRBV30 and TRBJ2-1; 9 positions match TRBD2. Losses at the gene ends were 1 base for V and 6 bases for J; bases not matched to a gene: 4. The germline CDR1 and CDR2 sequences are GTSNPN and SVGIG (reference sequence). The CDR3 is 14 residues long. The CDR3 spells CAWSAAGLANEQFF. CDR3 in DNA: TGTGCCTGGAGTGCAGCGGGACTAGCCAATGAGCAGTTCTTC.

This rearrangement joins TRBV27 to TRBJ2-2; tentatively, D is TRBD1 (5 bases). The V gene's germline CDR1 is MNHEY and CDR2 SMNVEV (reference sequence). V was pared by 8 bases and J by 1 base, with 17 bases between. This CDR3 is 16 amino acids long. CDR3 loop: CASGSGFGQNTGELFF. CDR3 coding DNA: TGTGCCAGCGGTTCTGGATTCGGACAGAACACCGGGGAGCTGTTTTTT.

The chain recombines TRBV4-3 with TRBJ1-2; possible D gene TRBD1, 5 bases. The ends were cut back, 0 bases at V and 7 bases at J, with 18 bases in the middle. CDR3 length equals 16 residues. Germline CDR1 and CDR2: LGHNA and YSLEER. CDR3 bases: TGCGCCAGCAGCCAAGATCAAAATCCGCGGAGGGGTGGCTACACCTTC. Encoded protein: CASSQDQNPRRGGYTF.

The chain combines TRBV5-5 with TRBJ1-3; D unresolved. Per germline, CDR1 SGHKS and CDR2 YYEKEE (reference sequence). This CDR3 has 12 amino acids. Trimming stripped 2 bases from V and 4 bases from J, with 4 bases between. Here the CDR3 DNA reads TGTGCCAGCAGCTTATCCGGAAACACCATATATTTT. This sequence encodes CASSLSGNTIYF.

V gene TRBV7-9 combines with J gene TRBJ1-1; no definite D call. The CDR3 is made up of 12 amino acids. Trimming removed 6 bases at V and 2 bases at J, with 7 bases between. The V gene's germline CDR1 is SEHNR and CDR2 FQNEAQ (reference sequence). The CDR3 bases are TGTGCCAGCAGTGACCTAAACACTGAAGCTTTCTTT. Protein product: CASSDLNTEAFF.

The rearrangement joins TRBV5-1 to TRBJ1-2, with 8 bases that match TRBD1. Germline V gene sequence: CDR1 SGHRS, CDR2 YFSETQ. The CDR3 sequence is 11 residues long. V gave up 7 bases and J gave up 6 bases; unmatched junction bases: 2. CDR3 amino acids: CASGTGHGYTF. CDR3 sequence (DNA): TGCGCCAGCGGGACAGGCCATGGCTACACCTTC.

In this sample, this clone turned up once. V usage is TRBV27 and J usage is TRBJ1-2; D unclear. Per germline, CDR1 MNHEY and CDR2 SMNVEV (reference sequence). Trimming removed 3 bases at V and 5 bases at J, with 10 bases between. The CDR3 has 13 amino acids. The CDR3 DNA reads TGTGCCAGCAGTTTTGGGCAGCGGTATGGCTACACCTTC. Translation: CASSFGQRYGYTF.

The chain combines TRBV18 with TRBJ2-2, with 9 bases aligning to TRBD2. This CDR3 is 17 amino acids long. V trimming: 2 bases; J trimming: 6 bases; junction bases outside the gene matches: 10. The germline gives CDR1 KGHSH, CDR2 LQKENI. The CDR3 region has the DNA TGTGCCAGCTCACCAGAGACCGGCGGGAGGGCTGCCGGGGAGCTGTTTTTT. Amino acids: CASSPETGGRAAGELFF.

This chain uses TRBV7-9 with TRBJ2-3; D perhaps matches TRBD2 (5 bases). CDR3 length: 15 residues. Germline CDR1 is SEHNR and CDR2 is FQNEAQ (reference sequence). Trimming took 4 bases from V and 1 from J, leaving 12 bases between them. The CDR3 bases are TGTGCCAGCAGCTCCCGGGGAGAGGGCACAGATACGCAGTATTTT. Encoded protein: CASSSRGEGTDTQYF.

The CDR3 nucleotides read TGTGCCAGCTCACCGCGGCTCGGGGAGACCCAGTACTTC. Its translation: CASSPRLGETQYF. The chain couples TRBV18 to TRBJ2-5; D is ambiguous. CDR3 length equals 13 residues. Germline V gene data show CDR1 as KGHSH and CDR2 as LQKENI. V lost 3 bases and J 5 bases, leaving 10 bases between the germline ends.

The rearrangement uses TRBV20-1 and TRBJ1-1, with unresolved D. From germline, CDR1 is DFQATT and CDR2 SNEGSKA (reference sequence). Trimming took off 4 bases at V and 1 base at J, with 4 bases between the two ends. This CDR3 region has 11 residues. CDR3 DNA sequence: TGCAGTGCTACGACGAACACTGAAGCTTTCTTT. Protein sequence: CSATTNTEAFF.

The V gene is TRBV5-4, the J gene TRBJ2-7; D is uncertain. There are 13 residues in the CDR3. Germline assignment: CDR1 SGHNT and CDR2 YYREEE (reference sequence). V lost 0 bases and J 3 bases, leaving 7 bases between the germline ends. The CDR3 protein is CASSLAPIYEQYF. The CDR3 DNA is TGTGCCAGCAGCTTGGCCCCCATCTACGAGCAGTACTTC.